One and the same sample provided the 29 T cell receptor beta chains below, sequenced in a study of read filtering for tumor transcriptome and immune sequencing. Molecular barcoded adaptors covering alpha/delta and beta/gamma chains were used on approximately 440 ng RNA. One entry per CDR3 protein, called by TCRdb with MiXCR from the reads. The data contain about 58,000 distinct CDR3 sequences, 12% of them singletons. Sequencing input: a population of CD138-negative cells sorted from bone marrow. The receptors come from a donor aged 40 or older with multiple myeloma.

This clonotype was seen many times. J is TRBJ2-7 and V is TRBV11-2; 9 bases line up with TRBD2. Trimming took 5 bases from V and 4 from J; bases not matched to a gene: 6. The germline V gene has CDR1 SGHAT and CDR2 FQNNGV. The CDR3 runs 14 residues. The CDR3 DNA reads TGTGCCAGCAGCCCCGGACTAGCGCGGTACGAGCAGTACTTC. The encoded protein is CASSPGLARYEQYF.

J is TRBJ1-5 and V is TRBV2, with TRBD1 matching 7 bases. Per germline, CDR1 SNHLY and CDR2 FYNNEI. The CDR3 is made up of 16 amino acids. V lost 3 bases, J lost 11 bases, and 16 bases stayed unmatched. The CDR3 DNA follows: TGTGCCAGCAGTGATGGTAGAGGGGGCGCACGGCAGTCCCAGCATTTT. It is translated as CASSDGRGGARQSQHF.

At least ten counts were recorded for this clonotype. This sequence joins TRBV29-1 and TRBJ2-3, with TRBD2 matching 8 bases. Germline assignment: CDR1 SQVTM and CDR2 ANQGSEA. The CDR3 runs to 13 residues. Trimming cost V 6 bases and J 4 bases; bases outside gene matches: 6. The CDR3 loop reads CSVSSGGSDTQYF. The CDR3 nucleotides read TGCAGCGTGTCTTCGGGAGGGTCAGATACGCAGTATTTT.

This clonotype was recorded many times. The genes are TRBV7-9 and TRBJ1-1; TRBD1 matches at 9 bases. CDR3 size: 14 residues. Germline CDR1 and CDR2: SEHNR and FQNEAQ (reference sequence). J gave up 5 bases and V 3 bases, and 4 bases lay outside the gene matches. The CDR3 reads CASSFGTGKTEAFF. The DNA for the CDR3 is TGTGCCAGCAGCTTTGGGACAGGGAAAACTGAAGCTTTCTTT.

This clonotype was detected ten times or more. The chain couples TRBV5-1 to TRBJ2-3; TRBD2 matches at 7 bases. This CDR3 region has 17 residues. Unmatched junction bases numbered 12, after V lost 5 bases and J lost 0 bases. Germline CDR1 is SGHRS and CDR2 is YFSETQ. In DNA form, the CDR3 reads TGCGCCAGCAGTCGGGAGGAAACCTTCGCTAGCACAGATACGCAGTATTTT. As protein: CASSREETFASTDTQYF.

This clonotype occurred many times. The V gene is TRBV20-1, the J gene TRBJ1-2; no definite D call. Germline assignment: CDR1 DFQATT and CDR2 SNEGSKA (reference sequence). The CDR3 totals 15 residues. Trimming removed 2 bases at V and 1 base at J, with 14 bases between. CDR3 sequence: CSARSIDGVNYGYTF. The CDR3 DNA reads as TGCAGTGCTAGATCAATAGACGGGGTTAACTATGGCTACACCTTC.

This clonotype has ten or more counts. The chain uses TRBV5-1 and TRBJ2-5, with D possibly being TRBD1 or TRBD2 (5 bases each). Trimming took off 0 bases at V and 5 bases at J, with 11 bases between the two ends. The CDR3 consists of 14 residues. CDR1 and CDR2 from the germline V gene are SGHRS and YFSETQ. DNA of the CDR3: TGCGCCAGCAGCTTGGGAGTAGAGGGGGAGACCCAGTACTTC. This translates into CASSLGVEGETQYF.

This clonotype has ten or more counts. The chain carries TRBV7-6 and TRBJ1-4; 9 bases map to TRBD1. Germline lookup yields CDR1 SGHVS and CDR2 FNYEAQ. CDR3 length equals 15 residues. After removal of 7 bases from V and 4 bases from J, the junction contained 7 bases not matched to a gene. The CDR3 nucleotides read TGTGCCAGCATGGACAGGGGCGCCGGTAATGAAAAACTGTTTTTT. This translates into CASMDRGAGNEKLFF.

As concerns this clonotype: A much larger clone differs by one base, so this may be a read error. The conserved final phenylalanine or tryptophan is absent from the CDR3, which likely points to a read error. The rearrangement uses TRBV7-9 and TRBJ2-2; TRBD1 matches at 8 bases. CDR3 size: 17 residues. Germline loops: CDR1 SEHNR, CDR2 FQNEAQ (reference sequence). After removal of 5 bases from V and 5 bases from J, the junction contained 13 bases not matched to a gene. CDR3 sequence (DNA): TGTGCCAGCAGCAAACCCCCGGGACAGGAGCGGACCGGGGAGCTGTTTCTT. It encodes CASSKPPGQERTGELFL.

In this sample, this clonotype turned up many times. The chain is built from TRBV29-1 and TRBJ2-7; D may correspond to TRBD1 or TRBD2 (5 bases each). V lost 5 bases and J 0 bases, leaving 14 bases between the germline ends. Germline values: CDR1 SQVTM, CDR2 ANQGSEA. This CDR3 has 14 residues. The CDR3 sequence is CSVRSGTFSYEQYF. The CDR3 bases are TGCAGCGTTCGCTCCGGGACCTTCTCCTACGAGCAGTACTTC.

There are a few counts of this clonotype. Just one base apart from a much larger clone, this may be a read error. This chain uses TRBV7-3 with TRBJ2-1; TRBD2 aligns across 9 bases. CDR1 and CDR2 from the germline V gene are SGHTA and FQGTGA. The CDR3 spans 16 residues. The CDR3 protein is CASSPAGGSNYNEQLF. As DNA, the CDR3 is TGTGCCAGCAGCCCAGCGGGGGGATCTAATTACAATGAGCAGCTCTTC.

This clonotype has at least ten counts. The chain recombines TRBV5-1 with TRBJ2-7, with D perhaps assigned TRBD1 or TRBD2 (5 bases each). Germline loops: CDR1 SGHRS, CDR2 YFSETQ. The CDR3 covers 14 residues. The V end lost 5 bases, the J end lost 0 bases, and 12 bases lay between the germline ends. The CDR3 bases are TGCGCCAGCAGGAGTGGGACGGACTCCTACGAGCAGTACTTC. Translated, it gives CASRSGTDSYEQYF. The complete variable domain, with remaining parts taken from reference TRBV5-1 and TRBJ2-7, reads KAGVTQTPRYLIKTRGQQVTLSCSPISGHRSVSWYQQTPGQGLQFLFEYFSETQRNKGNFPGRFSGRQFSNSRSEMNVSTLELGDSALYLCASRSGTDSYEQYFGPGTRLTVT.

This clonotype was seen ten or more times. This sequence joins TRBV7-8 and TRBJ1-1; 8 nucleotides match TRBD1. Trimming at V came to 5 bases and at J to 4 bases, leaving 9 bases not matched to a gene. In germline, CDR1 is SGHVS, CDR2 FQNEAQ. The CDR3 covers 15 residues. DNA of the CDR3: TGTGCCAGCAGCCTTATGGGACAGGTCGGCACTGAAGCTTTCTTT. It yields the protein CASSLMGQVGTEAFF.

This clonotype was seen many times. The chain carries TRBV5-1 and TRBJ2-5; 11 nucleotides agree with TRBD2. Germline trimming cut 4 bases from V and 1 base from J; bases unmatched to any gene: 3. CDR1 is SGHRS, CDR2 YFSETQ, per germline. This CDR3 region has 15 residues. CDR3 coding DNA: TGCGCCAGCAGCAGCGGGACTAGCGGCCAAGAGACCCAGTACTTC. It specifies CASSSGTSGQETQYF.

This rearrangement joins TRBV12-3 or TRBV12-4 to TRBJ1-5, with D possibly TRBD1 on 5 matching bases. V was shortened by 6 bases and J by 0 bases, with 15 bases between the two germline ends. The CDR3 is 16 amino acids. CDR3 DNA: TGTGCCAGCAGCCACGGGGGGTTGGGTAGCAATCAGCCCCAGCATTTT. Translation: CASSHGGLGSNQPQHF.

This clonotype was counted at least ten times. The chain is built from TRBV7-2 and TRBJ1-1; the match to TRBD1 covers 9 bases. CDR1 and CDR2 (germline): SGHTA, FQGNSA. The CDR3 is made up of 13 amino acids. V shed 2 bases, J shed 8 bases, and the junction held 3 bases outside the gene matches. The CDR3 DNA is TGTGCCAGCAGCTTAAACAGGGGGCGCGAAGCTTTCTTT. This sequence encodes CASSLNRGREAFF.

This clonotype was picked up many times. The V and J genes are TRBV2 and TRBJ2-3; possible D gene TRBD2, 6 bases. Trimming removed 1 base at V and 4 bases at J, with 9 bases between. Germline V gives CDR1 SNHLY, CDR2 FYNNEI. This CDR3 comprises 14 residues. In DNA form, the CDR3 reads TGTGCCAGCAGTGAAGAACTAGCATCAGATACGCAGTATTTT. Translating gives CASSEELASDTQYF.

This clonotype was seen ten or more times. CDR3 nucleotides: TGTGCCAGCAGCCGGGGGACAGGGGCTAATGAAAAACTGTTTTTT. Its protein product is CASSRGTGANEKLFF. The chain has TRBV7-8 and TRBJ1-4; TRBD1 agrees at 10 bases. The CDR3 runs to 15 residues. The V gene end was trimmed by 5 bases and the J gene end by 3 bases; junction bases not matched to a gene: 3. Germline CDR1 SGHVS, CDR2 FQNEAQ.

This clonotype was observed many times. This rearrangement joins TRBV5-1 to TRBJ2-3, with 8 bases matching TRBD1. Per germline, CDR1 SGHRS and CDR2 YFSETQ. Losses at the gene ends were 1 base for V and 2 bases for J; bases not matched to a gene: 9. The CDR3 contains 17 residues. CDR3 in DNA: TGCGCCAGCAGCTTGTACAGGGGGGAGGTCACCACAGATACGCAGTATTTT. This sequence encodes CASSLYRGEVTTDTQYF.

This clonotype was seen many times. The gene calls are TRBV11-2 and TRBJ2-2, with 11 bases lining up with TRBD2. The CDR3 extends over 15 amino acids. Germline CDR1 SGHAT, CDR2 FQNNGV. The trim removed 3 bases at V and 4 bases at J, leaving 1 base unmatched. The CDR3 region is CASSFTSGSTGELFF. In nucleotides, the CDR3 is TGTGCCAGCAGCTTCACTAGCGGGAGCACCGGGGAGCTGTTTTTT.

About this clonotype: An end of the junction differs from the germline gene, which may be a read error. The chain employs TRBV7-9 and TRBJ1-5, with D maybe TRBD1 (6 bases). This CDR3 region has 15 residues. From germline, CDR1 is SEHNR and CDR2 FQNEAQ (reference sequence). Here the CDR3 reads CASSAQGGGNQPQRF. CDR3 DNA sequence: TGTGCCAGCAGCGCACAGGGTGGCGGCAATCAGCCCCAGCGTTTT.

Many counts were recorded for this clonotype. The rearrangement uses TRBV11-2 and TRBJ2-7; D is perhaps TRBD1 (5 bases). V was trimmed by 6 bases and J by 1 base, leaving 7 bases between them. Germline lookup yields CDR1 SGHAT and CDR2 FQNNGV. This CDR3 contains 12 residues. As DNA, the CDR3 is TGTGCCAGCAGGGGGCGTTCCTACGAGCAGTACTTC. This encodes CASRGRSYEQYF.

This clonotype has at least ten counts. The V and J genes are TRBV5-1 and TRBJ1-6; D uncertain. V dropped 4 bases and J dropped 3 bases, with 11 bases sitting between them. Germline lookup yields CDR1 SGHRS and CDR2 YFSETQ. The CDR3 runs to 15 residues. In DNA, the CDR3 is TGCGCCAGCAGCCCCAGGCCCTACTATAATTCACCCCTCCACTTT. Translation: CASSPRPYYNSPLHF.

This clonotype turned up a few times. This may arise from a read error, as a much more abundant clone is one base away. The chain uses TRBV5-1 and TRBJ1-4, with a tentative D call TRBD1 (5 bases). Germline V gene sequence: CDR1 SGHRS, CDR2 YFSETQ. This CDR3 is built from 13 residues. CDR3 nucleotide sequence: TGCGCCAGCGGCTTGGGGGGAGGTGAAAAACTGTTTTTT. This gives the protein CASGLGGGEKLFF.

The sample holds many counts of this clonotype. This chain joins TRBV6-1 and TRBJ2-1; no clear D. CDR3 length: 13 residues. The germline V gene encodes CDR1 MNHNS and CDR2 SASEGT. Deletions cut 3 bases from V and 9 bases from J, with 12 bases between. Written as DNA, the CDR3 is TGTGCCAGCAGTGACCTGGGATTAGGTGAGCAGTTCTTC. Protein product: CASSDLGLGEQFF.

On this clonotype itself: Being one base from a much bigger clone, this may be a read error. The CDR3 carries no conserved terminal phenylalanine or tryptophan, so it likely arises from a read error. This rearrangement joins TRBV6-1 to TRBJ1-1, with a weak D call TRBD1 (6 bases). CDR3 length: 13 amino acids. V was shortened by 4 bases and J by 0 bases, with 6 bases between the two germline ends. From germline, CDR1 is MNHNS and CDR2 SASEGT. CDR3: CASSGTVNTEAFL. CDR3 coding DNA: TGTGCCAGCAGTGGGACAGTGAACACTGAAGCTTTCCTT.

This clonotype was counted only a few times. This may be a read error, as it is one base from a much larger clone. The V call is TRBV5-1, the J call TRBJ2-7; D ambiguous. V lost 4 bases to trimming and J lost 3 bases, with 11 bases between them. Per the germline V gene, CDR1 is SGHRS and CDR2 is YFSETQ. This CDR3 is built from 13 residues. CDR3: CASSPGNDYEQYF. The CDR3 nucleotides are TGCGCCAGCAGCCCCGGAAACGACTACGAGCAGTACTTC.

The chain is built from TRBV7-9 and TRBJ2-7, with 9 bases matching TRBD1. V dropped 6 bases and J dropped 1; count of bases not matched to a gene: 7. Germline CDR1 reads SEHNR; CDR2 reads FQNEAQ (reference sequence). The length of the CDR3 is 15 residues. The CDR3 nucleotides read TGTGCCAGCAGGTCGGGACAGGGCCGTTCCTACGAGCAGTACTTC. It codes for CASRSGQGRSYEQYF.

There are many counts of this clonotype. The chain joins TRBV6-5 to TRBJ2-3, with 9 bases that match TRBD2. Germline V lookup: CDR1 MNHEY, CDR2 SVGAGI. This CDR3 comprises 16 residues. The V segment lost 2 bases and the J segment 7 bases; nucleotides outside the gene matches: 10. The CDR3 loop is CASSYDGGGAEYTQYF. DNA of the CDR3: TGTGCCAGCAGTTACGATGGCGGGGGGGCCGAGTATACGCAGTATTTT.